This T cell receptor beta chain is from a study of T cells in Graves' hyperthyroidism and ophthalmopathy. Overall study: Peripheral blood was acquired at first diagnosis, ahead of any therapy whatsoever.

On this clonotype itself: Its antigen is currently unknown.

Study-wide results and caveats: Ophthalmopathy could be told apart from stable hyperthyroidism with a 13 V-J model. Researchers found most expanded thyroid clonotypes above 0.001 in blood as well. For ophthalmopathy, model prediction preceded onset by a median 6.5 months.

Amplified TCR beta CDR3 regions derived from RNA transcripts. Carried out on the TCR CDR3, a first-round RT-PCR used the HTBI primer set. From the multiplex PCR reads, TCRdb called clonotypes with MiXCR, one entry per CDR3 protein. The table lists about 50,000 distinct CDR3 sequences, 49% of them singletons. Germline-derived CDR1 and CDR2 are SGHDT and YYEEEE. Trimming left V 4 bases short and J 1 base short, with 15 bases between. This CDR3 spans 16 amino acids. The chain uses TRBV5-6 and TRBJ2-1; a possible D gene is TRBD2 (7 bases). This clonotype was sampled from a woman in her 30s with Graves' ophthalmopathy. The sample consisted of blood. The CDR3 sequence is CASSRGGGTSYNEQFF. DNA for the CDR3: TGTGCCAGCAGCAGGGGGGGGGGGACGTCCTACAATGAGCAGTTCTTC. Complete variable domain (other parts from reference TRBV5-6 and TRBJ2-1): DAGVTQSPTHLIKTRGQQVTLRCSPKSGHDTVSWYQQALGQGPQFIFQYYEEEERQRGNFPDRFSGHQFPNYSSELNVNALLLGDSALYLCASSRGGGTSYNEQFFGPGTRLTVL.